These 5 T cell receptor beta chains were all obtained from the same sample, sequenced in a study of cytomegalovirus exposure and HLA in healthy donors. PCR was performed using 60 Vbeta and 13 Jbeta primers. The protocol was immunoSEQ multiplex PCR, while the TCRdb copy is restricted to in-frame clones and leaves out a portion. The data show about 99,000 clones, more than 65% seen once. The sequencing input was PBMCs. These TCRs come from a woman in her late teens or twenties in good health and CMV-seropositive.

The V gene is TRBV9, the J gene TRBJ2-1, with TRBD2 identical over 16 bases. The germline CDR1 and CDR2 sequences are SGDLS and YYNGEE. The CDR3 loop spans 16 amino acids. V dropped 0 bases and J dropped 9; count of bases not matched to a gene: 3. The CDR3 coding sequence is TGTGCCAGCAGCGTAGGGGGACTAGCGGGAGGGGGTGAGCAGTTCTTC. Translated, it gives CASSVGGLAGGGEQFF.

V gene TRBV4-1 combines with J gene TRBJ2-7; no clear D. V shed 0 bases and J shed 7 bases, with 16 bases lying between them. The CDR3 runs 15 residues. Looked up from germline, CDR1 is MGHRA and CDR2 is YSYEKL. The CDR3 DNA is TGCGCCAGCAGCCAAGAACCCGGGTCCACGCGTGAGCAGTACTTC. It translates to CASSQEPGSTREQYF.

The chain combines TRBV29-1 with TRBJ2-7; weak D call: TRBD2 (6 bases). This CDR3 is built from 16 residues. Trimming removed 2 bases at V and 1 base at J, with 18 bases between. Germline values: CDR1 SQVTM, CDR2 ANQGSEA. The CDR3 protein is CSVEIPGESFSYEQYF. In DNA, the CDR3 is TGCAGCGTTGAAATTCCGGGGGAGAGCTTTTCCTACGAGCAGTACTTC.

The chain combines TRBV2 with TRBJ2-7; no clear D. Trimming pared 10 bases from V and 4 bases from J, leaving 17 bases between. This CDR3 is built from 13 residues. Germline V gene sequence: CDR1 SNHLY, CDR2 FYNNEI. CDR3 in DNA: TGTGCCATGGAGTCGCGAGTGCGATACGAGCAGTACTTC. This codes for CAMESRVRYEQYF.

The rearrangement joins TRBV9 to TRBJ2-5; TRBD2 aligns across 10 bases. This CDR3 contains 16 residues. Germline V gene lookup returns CDR1 SGDLS and CDR2 YYNGEE. The V gene end was trimmed by 0 bases and the J gene end by 2 bases; junction bases not matched to a gene: 4. The CDR3 loop is CASSVDRTSGQETQYF. DNA for the CDR3: TGTGCCAGCAGCGTAGATAGGACTAGCGGTCAAGAGACCCAGTACTTC.